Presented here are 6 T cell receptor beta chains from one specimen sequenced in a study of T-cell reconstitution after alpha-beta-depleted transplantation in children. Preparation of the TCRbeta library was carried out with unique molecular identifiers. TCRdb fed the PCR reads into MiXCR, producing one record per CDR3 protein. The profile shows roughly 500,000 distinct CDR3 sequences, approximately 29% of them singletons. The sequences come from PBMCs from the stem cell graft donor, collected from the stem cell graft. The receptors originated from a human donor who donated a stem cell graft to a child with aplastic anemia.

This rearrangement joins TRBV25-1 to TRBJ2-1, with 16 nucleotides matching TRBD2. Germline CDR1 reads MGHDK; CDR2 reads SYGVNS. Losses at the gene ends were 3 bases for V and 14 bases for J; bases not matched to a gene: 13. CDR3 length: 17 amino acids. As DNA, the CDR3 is TGTGCCAGCAGTGATCGTGGTCCGGGACTAGCGGGAGGGCGAAAGTTCTTC. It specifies CASSDRGPGLAGGRKFF.

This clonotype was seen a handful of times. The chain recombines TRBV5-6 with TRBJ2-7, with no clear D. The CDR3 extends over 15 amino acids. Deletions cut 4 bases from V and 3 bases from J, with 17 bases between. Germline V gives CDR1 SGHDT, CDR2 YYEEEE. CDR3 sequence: CASSPRRGEIYEQYF. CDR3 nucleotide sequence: TGTGCCAGCAGCCCCCGGAGAGGCGAAATCTACGAGCAGTACTTC.

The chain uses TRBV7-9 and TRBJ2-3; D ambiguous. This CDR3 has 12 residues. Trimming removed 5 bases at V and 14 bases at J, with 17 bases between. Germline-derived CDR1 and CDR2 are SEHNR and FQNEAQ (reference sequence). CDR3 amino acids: CASSRSRTPGYF. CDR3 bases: TGTGCCAGCAGCCGAAGCAGAACACCGGGGTATTTT.

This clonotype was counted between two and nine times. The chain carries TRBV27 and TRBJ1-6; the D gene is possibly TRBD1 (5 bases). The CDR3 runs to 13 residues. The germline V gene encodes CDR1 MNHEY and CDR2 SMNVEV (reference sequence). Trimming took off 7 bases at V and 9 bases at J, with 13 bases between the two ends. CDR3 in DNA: TGTGCCAGCACGGAGGGGATCGGTTCACCCCTCCACTTT. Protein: CASTEGIGSPLHF.

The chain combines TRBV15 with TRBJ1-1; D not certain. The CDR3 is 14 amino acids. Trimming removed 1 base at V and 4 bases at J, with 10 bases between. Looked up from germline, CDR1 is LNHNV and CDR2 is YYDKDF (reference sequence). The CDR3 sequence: CATSRGVSATEAFF. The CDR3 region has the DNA TGTGCCACCAGCAGAGGGGTTTCGGCCACTGAAGCTTTCTTT.

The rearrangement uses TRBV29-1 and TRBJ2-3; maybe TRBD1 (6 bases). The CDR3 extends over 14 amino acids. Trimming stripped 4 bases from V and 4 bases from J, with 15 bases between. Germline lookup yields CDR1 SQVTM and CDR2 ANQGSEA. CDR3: CSVVARGVSDTQYF. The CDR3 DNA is TGCAGCGTTGTTGCCAGGGGAGTTTCAGATACGCAGTATTTT.